This TCR beta chain was obtained from a study of Graves' ophthalmopathy and Graves' hyperthyroidism. From fresh peripheral blood, around 10 ml in volume, the PBMCs were obtained. Researchers took RNA transcripts and amplified TCR beta CDR3 regions from them. Amplification began with first-round RT-PCR using HTBI primers, then second-round multiplex PCR was performed. MiXCR, run by TCRdb on the multiplex PCR reads, gives a single entry per CDR3 protein. The data show 650,000 to 900,000 distinct CDR3 sequences, with around 40% seen just once and roughly 46% held by the top ten. As regards this clonotype: Its antigen is as yet unknown.

The CDR3 runs to 14 residues. Per germline, CDR1 SNHLY and CDR2 FYNNEI. V lost 6 bases, J lost 2 bases, and 6 bases stayed unmatched. Study-level findings and limits: Blood also contained most of the expanded thyroid clonotypes above 0.001 frequency. Distinction of ophthalmopathy from stable hyperthyroidism by a 13-signature model reached nearly 90% sensitivity and 81.08% specificity. Ophthalmopathy progression was predicted by the model at 55% to 71% sensitivity and approximately 72% specificity.

This TCR was recovered from an adult man with Graves' ophthalmopathy. The chain joins TRBV2 to TRBJ2-5; 7 nucleotides agree with TRBD1. The source material was peripheral blood. The DNA of the CDR3 is TGTGCCAGCAGGACGGACAGGAGACAAGAGACCCAGTACTTC. Translating gives CASRTDRRQETQYF.